These 30 T cell receptor beta chains were sequenced from one sample in a study of blood T cell repertoires in COVID-19. TCRdb's table, derived via immunoSEQ multiplex PCR, lists solely in-frame clones and lacks some. The table has 140,000 to 150,000 clones, 84% seen once. Sequencing was performed on peripheral blood. These receptors came from a man in his fifties or sixties with active or convalescent COVID-19.

The V gene is TRBV11-3, the J gene TRBJ2-2; D gene unclear. Trimming removed 2 bases from V and 0 bases from J, with 7 bases in between. The CDR3 has 15 amino acids. Germline V gene sequence: CDR1 SGHNT, CDR2 YENEEA. CDR3 region: CASSLLGANTGELFF. The CDR3 coding sequence is TGTGCCAGCAGCTTACTAGGCGCGAACACCGGGGAGCTGTTTTTT.

The CDR3 loop is CASSPSSQGSAGNTIYF. CDR3 nucleotides: TGTGCCAGCTCACCAAGTTCCCAGGGATCGGCTGGAAACACCATATATTTT. This chain uses TRBV18 with TRBJ1-3; possible D gene TRBD1, 5 bases. Germline V lookup: CDR1 KGHSH, CDR2 LQKENI. V was cut by 2 bases and J by 2 bases, with 16 bases left in between. The CDR3 contains 17 residues.

The J gene is TRBJ1-2, the V gene TRBV5-5; D unclear. This CDR3 is built from 14 residues. Looked up from germline, CDR1 is SGHKS and CDR2 is YYEKEE (reference sequence). The V gene lost 2 bases and the J gene lost 1 base, with 9 bases spanning the gap. CDR3: CASSFSLYNYGYTF. DNA for the CDR3: TGTGCCAGCAGCTTTTCTCTATATAACTATGGCTACACCTTC.

This clone showed up just a few times. The J gene is TRBJ2-6, the V gene TRBV19; weak D call: TRBD1 (6 bases). The CDR3 contains 16 residues. Germline loops: CDR1 LNHDA, CDR2 SQIVND (reference sequence). The V and J ends lost 3 bases and 0 bases respectively, with 9 bases between them. The CDR3 DNA reads as TGTGCCAGTAGTATCCGGGACAACTCTGGGGCCAACGTCCTGACTTTC. It translates to CASSIRDNSGANVLTF. Together with reference TRBV19 and TRBJ2-6, the CDR3 gives the full variable domain: DGGITQSPKYLFRKEGQNVTLSCEQNLNHDAMYWYRQDPGQGLRLIYYSQIVNDFQKGDIAEGYSVSREKKESFPLTVTSAQKNPTAFYLCASSIRDNSGANVLTFGAGSRLTVL.

A remark on this clone: The same CDR3 arises from other DNA sequences in this sample as well. V is TRBV5-4 and J is TRBJ1-3; no clear D. The CDR3 extends over 15 amino acids. The germline V and J ends were trimmed by 0 bases and 0 bases, with 7 bases remaining between them. CDR1 SGHNT and CDR2 YYREEE come from the germline V gene (reference sequence). The CDR3 DNA follows: TGTGCCAGCAGCTTGGCAGGCAGCTCTGGAAACACCATATATTTT. Translation: CASSLAGSSGNTIYF. Looking up the rest from reference TRBV5-4 and TRBJ1-3 gives the full variable domain: ETGVTQSPTHLIKTRGQQVTLRCSSQSGHNTVSWYQQALGQGPQFIFQYYREEENGRGNFPPRFSGLQFPNYSSELNVNALELDDSALYLCASSLAGSSGNTIYFGEGSWLTVV.

This chain uses TRBV10-2 with TRBJ2-7, with 9 bases matching TRBD2. The CDR3 spans 13 residues. CDR1 is WSHSY, CDR2 SAAADI, per germline. J gave up 6 bases and V 7 bases, and 7 bases lay outside the gene matches. The CDR3 loop reads CASMAGGYIEQYV. DNA for the CDR3: TGCGCCAGCATGGCGGGAGGGTATATCGAGCAGTACGTC.

This rearrangement joins TRBV7-9 to TRBJ1-1, with 7 bases aligning to TRBD1. The CDR3 totals 13 residues. V trimming: 5 bases; J trimming: 5 bases; junction bases outside the gene matches: 5. Per germline, CDR1 SEHNR and CDR2 FQNEAQ (reference sequence). The CDR3: CASSIDRVTEAFF. The CDR3 bases are TGTGCCAGCAGCATTGACAGGGTGACTGAAGCTTTCTTT.

The chain uses TRBV19 and TRBJ1-5; D is unresolved. The CDR3 runs 14 residues. The V gene's germline CDR1 is LNHDA and CDR2 SQIVND (reference sequence). The germline V and J ends were trimmed by 5 bases and 0 bases, with 8 bases remaining between them. CDR3 coding DNA: TGTGCCAGTAGTCTCGTCAGTAGCAATCAGCCCCAGCATTTT. It specifies CASSLVSSNQPQHF. Full variable domain (outside the CDR3, taken from reference TRBV19 and TRBJ1-5): DGGITQSPKYLFRKEGQNVTLSCEQNLNHDAMYWYRQDPGQGLRLIYYSQIVNDFQKGDIAEGYSVSREKKESFPLTVTSAQKNPTAFYLCASSLVSSNQPQHFGDGTRLSIL.

The V call is TRBV19, the J call TRBJ1-5, with D hard to call. Germline V lookup: CDR1 LNHDA, CDR2 SQIVND (reference sequence). This CDR3 comprises 15 residues. V was cut by 3 bases and J by 7 bases, with 16 bases left in between. DNA for the CDR3: TGTGCCAGTAGTATTGCAAGCCCCGGGAAGCAGCCCCAGCATTTT. Translating it yields CASSIASPGKQPQHF.

The V gene is TRBV10-2, the J gene TRBJ2-5; possibly TRBD1 for D (5 bases). V dropped 4 bases and J dropped 0 bases, with 15 bases sitting between them. The CDR3 covers 16 residues. The V gene's germline CDR1 is WSHSY and CDR2 SAAADI. This chain's CDR3 is CASSVDSTAYQETQYF. The CDR3 nucleotides read TGCGCCAGCAGTGTGGATTCGACAGCGTACCAAGAGACCCAGTACTTC.

This chain links TRBV3-1 (or the pseudogene TRBV3-2) with TRBJ1-5; D perhaps matches TRBD1 (5 bases). V lost 4 bases and J 8 bases, leaving 12 bases between the germline ends. This CDR3 comprises 13 residues. Germline-derived CDR1 and CDR2 are LGHDT and YNNKEL (reference sequence). The CDR3 sequence is CASSPSEGEPQHF. The DNA for the CDR3 is TGTGCCAGCAGCCCATCGGAAGGGGAGCCCCAGCATTTT.

This clone was seen only a few times. The chain uses TRBV7-9 and TRBJ2-7, with TRBD2 matching 9 bases. J was trimmed by 5 bases and V by 5 bases; bases with no gene match: 4. The CDR3 covers 13 residues. CDR1 and CDR2 from the germline V gene are SEHNR and FQNEAQ (reference sequence). The CDR3 DNA sequence: TGTGCCAGCAGCATTAGCGGGGGCCACGAGCAGTACTTC. Translated: CASSISGGHEQYF.

This clone was detected only once. The chain combines TRBV11-2 with TRBJ2-3; TRBD2 matches at 9 bases. The CDR3 has 15 residues. Trimming cost V 0 bases and J 6 bases; bases outside gene matches: 4. Germline V gene sequence: CDR1 SGHAT, CDR2 FQNNGV. CDR3 DNA sequence: TGTGCCAGCAGCTTAGAAATAGCGGGAGCGGATACGCAGTATTTT. As protein: CASSLEIAGADTQYF. The full variable domain, its missing parts supplied by reference TRBV11-2 and TRBJ2-3, is EAGVAQSPRYKIIEKRQSVAFWCNPISGHATLYWYQQILGQGPKLLIQFQNNGVVDDSQLPKDRFSAERLKGVDSTLKIQPAKLEDSAVYLCASSLEIAGADTQYFGPGTRLTVL.

The chain has TRBV9 and TRBJ2-3; 8 nucleotides match TRBD2. The CDR3 has 17 amino acids. Germline lookup yields CDR1 SGDLS and CDR2 YYNGEE. V dropped 0 bases and J dropped 4; count of bases not matched to a gene: 10. This CDR3 is CASSVGGSGELADTQYF. Here the CDR3 DNA reads TGTGCCAGCAGCGTAGGGGGTAGCGGGGAGCTCGCAGATACGCAGTATTTT.

The chain is built from TRBV7-2 and TRBJ2-5, with 13 bases lining up with TRBD2. The ends lost 4 bases at V and 2 bases at J; junction bases unmatched: 4. CDR1 and CDR2 from the germline V gene are SGHTA and FQGNSA. The CDR3 spans 16 residues. In DNA form, the CDR3 reads TGTGCCAGCAGCTCCTCACTAGCGGGAGGGCAAGAGACCCAGTACTTC. It specifies CASSSSLAGGQETQYF.

The chain is built from TRBV18 and TRBJ2-1; 9 nucleotides match TRBD1. Germline V gene lookup returns CDR1 KGHSH and CDR2 LQKENI. This CDR3 comprises 12 residues. V was clipped by 3 bases and J by 12 bases; unmatched bases: 3. CDR3 DNA sequence: TGTGCCAGCTCACCGGGACAGGGTGGGCAGTTCTTC. It yields the protein CASSPGQGGQFF.

The CDR3 loop is CASSYETGRDTQYF. DNA of the CDR3: TGTGCCAGCAGTTATGAGACAGGGCGGGATACGCAGTATTTT. V is TRBV6-6 and J is TRBJ2-3, with TRBD1 matching 7 bases. The length of the CDR3 is 14 residues. The V segment lost 3 bases and the J segment 6 bases; nucleotides outside the gene matches: 6. Germline CDR1 reads MNHNY; CDR2 reads SVGAGI (reference sequence).

The chain has TRBV30 and TRBJ1-4, with D possibly matching TRBD1 (6 bases). The germline CDR1 and CDR2 sequences are GTSNPN and SVGIG (reference sequence). This CDR3 has 15 residues. Trimming left V 0 bases short and J 11 bases short, with 19 bases between. The CDR3 nucleotides are TGTGCCTGGAGTGTAAGGTCAGGGGCCGCGGAGAAACTGTTTTTT. This encodes CAWSVRSGAAEKLFF.

V is TRBV18 and J is TRBJ1-1, with 7 positions matching TRBD1. From germline, CDR1 is KGHSH and CDR2 LQKENI. After removal of 5 bases from V and 3 bases from J, the junction contained 3 bases not matched to a gene. CDR3 size: 13 residues. Here the CDR3 reads CASSADRDTEAFF. Written as DNA, the CDR3 is TGTGCCAGCTCAGCAGACAGGGACACTGAAGCTTTCTTT.

J is TRBJ1-4 and V is TRBV28, with D hard to call. Germline loops: CDR1 MDHEN, CDR2 SYDVKM. This CDR3 is 15 amino acids long. V was clipped by 4 bases and J by 5 bases, with 14 bases between them. CDR3: CASSSAAKANEKLFF. CDR3 DNA: TGTGCCAGCAGTTCGGCGGCCAAAGCGAATGAAAAACTGTTTTTT. The full variable domain, completed using reference TRBV28 and TRBJ1-4, is DVKVTQSSRYLVKRTGEKVFLECVQDMDHENMFWYRQDPGLGLRLIYFSYDVKMKEKGDIPEGYSVSREKKERFSLILESASTNQTSMYLCASSSAAKANEKLFFGSGTQLSVL.

The chain recombines TRBV7-9 with TRBJ1-1; possible D gene TRBD1, 5 bases. The CDR3 sequence is 14 residues long. In germline, CDR1 is SEHNR, CDR2 FQNEAQ (reference sequence). V dropped 3 bases and J dropped 6 bases, with 14 bases sitting between them. CDR3 nucleotides: TGTGCCAGCAGCTTCGTTAAGACAGAACCTGAAGCTTTCTTT. Protein sequence: CASSFVKTEPEAFF. Filled out from reference TRBV7-9 and TRBJ1-1, the complete variable domain reads DTGVSQNPRHKITKRGQNVTFRCDPISEHNRLYWYRQTLGQGPEFLTYFQNEAQLEKSRLLSDRFSAERPKGSFSTLEIQRTEQGDSAMYLCASSFVKTEPEAFFGQGTRLTVV.

V gene TRBV6-1 combines with J gene TRBJ1-5; 8 nucleotides line up with TRBD1. The V gene end was trimmed by 1 base and the J gene end by 2 bases; junction bases not matched to a gene: 4. The CDR3 consists of 16 residues. Germline CDR1 MNHNS, CDR2 SASEGT. This CDR3 is CASSEGQGARNQPQHF. The CDR3, as DNA: TGTGCCAGCAGTGAAGGTCAGGGGGCTCGCAATCAGCCCCAGCATTTT.

The V call is TRBV19, the J call TRBJ1-4; TRBD1 matches 9 bases. Germline V gives CDR1 LNHDA, CDR2 SQIVND (reference sequence). The CDR3 loop spans 14 amino acids. V lost 6 bases, J lost 7 bases, and 6 bases stayed unmatched. The DNA for the CDR3 is TGTGCCAGTAGGGCCGGGACAGGGCCTGAAAAACTGTTTTTT. Its translation: CASRAGTGPEKLFF. The full variable domain, its missing parts supplied by reference TRBV19 and TRBJ1-4, is DGGITQSPKYLFRKEGQNVTLSCEQNLNHDAMYWYRQDPGQGLRLIYYSQIVNDFQKGDIAEGYSVSREKKESFPLTVTSAQKNPTAFYLCASRAGTGPEKLFFGSGTQLSVL.

A single count supports this clone. The rearrangement links TRBV7-9 to TRBJ1-5; D is ambiguous. The CDR3 has 13 residues. Germline lookup yields CDR1 SEHNR and CDR2 FQNEAQ (reference sequence). V lost 7 bases to trimming and J lost 4 bases, with 11 bases between them. The DNA of the CDR3 is TGTGCCAGCACCGCAGGTGTGAATCAGCCCCAGCATTTT. This encodes CASTAGVNQPQHF.

This clone was picked up one time. V and J are TRBV19 and TRBJ1-4, with 8 bases that match TRBD1. J lost 3 bases, V lost 5 bases, and 11 bases had no gene match. This CDR3 has 17 amino acids. The V gene's germline CDR1 is LNHDA and CDR2 SQIVND (reference sequence). The CDR3 sequence: CASSGEIRRGPNEKLFF. In DNA, the CDR3 is TGTGCCAGTAGTGGCGAGATACGCAGGGGGCCTAATGAAAAACTGTTTTTT.

The V call is TRBV27, the J call TRBJ1-2, with TRBD1 matching 7 bases. Germline loops: CDR1 MNHEY, CDR2 SMNVEV (reference sequence). The CDR3 contains 12 residues. J lost 8 bases, V lost 5 bases, and 5 bases had no gene match. CDR3 amino acids: CASSDRVGGYTF. CDR3 nucleotide sequence: TGTGCCAGCAGTGACAGGGTCGGCGGCTACACCTTC.

The genes are TRBV6-5 and TRBJ2-7; 8 positions agree with TRBD2. The J segment lost 5 bases and the V segment lost 2 bases, leaving 5 bases of the junction unmatched. The CDR3 runs 14 residues. The germline V gene has CDR1 MNHEY and CDR2 SVGAGI. For the CDR3, the DNA is TGTGCCAGCAGTTACCGGGGGGGGAATGACGAGCAGTACGTC. It codes for CASSYRGGNDEQYV.

The chain employs TRBV11-3 and TRBJ2-1, with D perhaps TRBD2 (5 bases). V was pared by 5 bases and J by 1 base, with 12 bases between. The CDR3 has 15 amino acids. Germline V gene sequence: CDR1 SGHNT, CDR2 YENEEA. The DNA for the CDR3 is TGTGCCAGCAGCGCGAGCGGCGTTTCCTACAATGAGCAGTTCTTC. This sequence encodes CASSASGVSYNEQFF.

V usage is TRBV11-3 and J usage is TRBJ2-2, with TRBD1 matching over 9 bases. Germline V gives CDR1 SGHNT, CDR2 YENEEA. J gave up 0 bases and V 1 base, and 0 bases lay outside the gene matches. This CDR3 is 16 amino acids long. The CDR3 loop reads CASSLGTGANTGELFF. DNA for the CDR3: TGTGCCAGCAGCTTAGGGACAGGGGCGAACACCGGGGAGCTGTTTTTT.

V gene TRBV27 combines with J gene TRBJ1-6, with D maybe TRBD1 (6 bases). The V gene's germline CDR1 is MNHEY and CDR2 SMNVEV (reference sequence). CDR3 length equals 16 residues. The V end lost 6 bases, the J end lost 3 bases, and 15 bases lay between the germline ends. The DNA of the CDR3 is TGTGCCAGCAGATATCATACGACAGGCTATAATTCACCCCTCCACTTT. It translates to CASRYHTTGYNSPLHF.